Shown below are 29 T cell receptor beta chains from a single sample sequenced in a study of blood T cell repertoires in COVID-19. Assay: immunoSEQ multiplex PCR; the TCRdb copy retains only in-frame clones and omits some. The sample includes about 170,000 clones, more than 70% of them seen just once. Material: peripheral blood. Source of these receptors: a woman aged 70-85 years who had recovered from COVID-19.

The chain recombines TRBV6-2 or TRBV6-3 with TRBJ2-7; TRBD2 agrees at 8 bases. From germline, CDR1 is MNHEY and CDR2 SVGEGT. V was clipped by 5 bases and J by 2 bases; unmatched bases: 11. This CDR3 comprises 16 residues. Here the CDR3 DNA reads TGTGCCAGCAGTCGCCGGCCCACTAGCGGCCCCTACGAGCAGTACTTC. Encoded protein: CASSRRPTSGPYEQYF.

This clone was detected a few times. V usage is TRBV28 and J usage is TRBJ2-7; D unresolved. Deletions cut 6 bases from V and 2 bases from J, with 8 bases between. CDR3 length equals 12 residues. CDR1 and CDR2 (germline): MDHEN, SYDVKM. CDR3 sequence (DNA): TGTGCCAGCAGCCCACAGACCTACGAGCAGTACTTC. This codes for CASSPQTYEQYF.

The genes are TRBV28 and TRBJ2-7, with 7 bases that match TRBD1. The V gene end was trimmed by 3 bases and the J gene end by 5 bases; junction bases not matched to a gene: 7. Per germline, CDR1 MDHEN and CDR2 SYDVKM. The CDR3 extends over 14 amino acids. The CDR3 nucleotides are TGTGCCAGCAGTTTGTGGCAGGGGGAACACGAGCAGTACTTC. It yields the protein CASSLWQGEHEQYF.

This chain uses TRBV28 with TRBJ1-4; TRBD1 is a possible D gene (5 bases). With 0 bases removed from V and 0 bases from J, the gap between germline ends came to 8 bases. Germline V gene sequence: CDR1 MDHEN, CDR2 SYDVKM. The CDR3 spans 16 residues. The CDR3 sequence is CASSLWTAATNEKLFF. The CDR3 region has the DNA TGTGCCAGCAGTTTATGGACAGCCGCAACTAATGAAAAACTGTTTTTT.

The V call is TRBV5-1, the J call TRBJ1-1; the D gene is possibly TRBD1 (5 bases). The germline gives CDR1 SGHRS, CDR2 YFSETQ. Trimming cost V 7 bases and J 6 bases, with 19 bases left between them. The CDR3 is 14 residues long. For the CDR3, the DNA is TGCGCCAGCCTCAGCGGGGGGGGATCCGCTGAAGCTTTCTTT. Its protein product is CASLSGGGSAEAFF.

This clone was detected only once. J is TRBJ2-3 and V is TRBV7-3, with TRBD2 identical over 14 bases. The CDR3 has 17 residues. Trimming cost V 5 bases and J 1 base; bases outside gene matches: 5. Looked up from germline, CDR1 is SGHTA and CDR2 is FQGTGA. In DNA form, the CDR3 reads TGTGCCAGCAGCCCTAGACTAGCGGGAGGGGGCACAGATACGCAGTATTTT. Residues: CASSPRLAGGGTDTQYF.

J is TRBJ2-5 and V is TRBV28, with D tentatively TRBD1 (7 bases). The germline CDR1 and CDR2 sequences are MDHEN and SYDVKM. The CDR3 consists of 14 residues. V was shortened by 4 bases and J by 3 bases, with 12 bases between the two germline ends. CDR3 sequence: CASSWGDREETQYF. The CDR3 DNA follows: TGTGCCAGCAGTTGGGGGGACAGAGAAGAGACCCAGTACTTC. The full variable domain, completed using reference TRBV28 and TRBJ2-5, is DVKVTQSSRYLVKRTGEKVFLECVQDMDHENMFWYRQDPGLGLRLIYFSYDVKMKEKGDIPEGYSVSREKKERFSLILESASTNQTSMYLCASSWGDREETQYFGPGTRLLVL.

The chain couples TRBV7-2 to TRBJ1-5; 8 nucleotides match TRBD1. The CDR3 has 15 amino acids. The J segment lost 5 bases and the V segment lost 4 bases, leaving 7 bases of the junction unmatched. Per the germline V gene, CDR1 is SGHTA and CDR2 is FQGNSA. The CDR3 region has the DNA TGTGCCAGCAGCTCCCCCGACAGGGGAGATCAGCCCCAGCATTTT. Translated, it gives CASSSPDRGDQPQHF. The complete variable domain, with remaining parts taken from reference TRBV7-2 and TRBJ1-5, reads GAGVSQSPSNKVTEKGKDVELRCDPISGHTALYWYRQSLGQGLEFLIYFQGNSAPDKSGLPSDRFSAERTGGSVSTLTIQRTQQEDSAVYLCASSSPDRGDQPQHFGDGTRLSIL.

The gene calls are TRBV28 and TRBJ1-2; the match to TRBD1 covers 9 bases. The CDR3 spans 15 residues. Germline CDR1 MDHEN, CDR2 SYDVKM. The ends lost 7 bases at V and 8 bases at J; junction bases unmatched: 14. In DNA form, the CDR3 reads TGTGCCAGCACCCCCGGGACAGGGCCCCATGAGGGCTACACCTTC. Translating gives CASTPGTGPHEGYTF.

The chain joins TRBV6-5 to TRBJ2-7; TRBD2 aligns across 7 bases. This CDR3 is 14 amino acids long. Trimming cost V 5 bases and J 6 bases; bases outside gene matches: 10. Germline V gene data show CDR1 as MNHEY and CDR2 as SVGAGI. The CDR3 DNA is TGTGCCAGCAGTAGAGCGGGACCTCTGGGCGAGCAGTACTTC. This sequence encodes CASSRAGPLGEQYF.

In DNA form, the CDR3 reads TGCGCCAGCAGGGGGGCAGTCACTGAAGCTTTCTTT. Encoded protein: CASRGAVTEAFF. The J gene is TRBJ1-1, the V gene TRBV5-1; D may be TRBD1 (6 bases). CDR3 length: 12 amino acids. V lost 5 bases and J 4 bases, leaving 9 bases between the germline ends. Germline V gene sequence: CDR1 SGHRS, CDR2 YFSETQ.

This clone has a handful of counts. The J gene is TRBJ2-5, the V gene TRBV5-4, with TRBD1 matching over 7 bases. The CDR3 spans 13 residues. Losses at the gene ends were 6 bases for V and 4 bases for J; bases not matched to a gene: 6. Germline CDR1 and CDR2: SGHNT and YYREEE (reference sequence). This CDR3 reads CASTQGQSETQYF. Here the CDR3 DNA reads TGTGCCAGCACCCAGGGACAGTCAGAGACCCAGTACTTC.

There are a few counts of this clone. The V call is TRBV27, the J call TRBJ1-4, with 7 bases aligning to TRBD1. The CDR3 is 19 amino acids. J lost 2 bases, V lost 0 bases, and 12 bases had no gene match. Germline CDR1 is MNHEY and CDR2 is SMNVEV (reference sequence). The CDR3 spells CASSLSTPGTVRTNEKLFF. In DNA, the CDR3 is TGTGCCAGCAGTTTATCTACACCTGGGACAGTTCGGACTAATGAAAAACTGTTTTTT.

The V call is TRBV30, the J call TRBJ1-2; unclear D gene. Trimming took off 3 bases at V and 3 bases at J, with 11 bases between the two ends. Germline V gene sequence: CDR1 GTSNPN, CDR2 SVGIG (reference sequence). The CDR3 runs to 13 residues. Here the CDR3 DNA reads TGTGCCTGGAGGGACTCCGACGACTATGGCTACACCTTC. Amino acid sequence: CAWRDSDDYGYTF.

The chain is built from TRBV6-6 and TRBJ1-1; 11 bases are shared with TRBD1. V was clipped by 8 bases and J by 8 bases; unmatched bases: 10. The CDR3 is 14 residues long. CDR1 is MNHNY, CDR2 SVGAGI, per germline (reference sequence). This chain's CDR3 is CASYRGQGDGEAFF. In nucleotides, the CDR3 is TGTGCCAGCTATAGGGGACAGGGGGACGGGGAAGCTTTCTTT.

V gene TRBV6-5 combines with J gene TRBJ1-5; tentative D call: TRBD1 (5 bases). Germline V gene sequence: CDR1 MNHEY, CDR2 SVGAGI. This CDR3 comprises 15 residues. Deletions cut 5 bases from V and 7 bases from J, with 18 bases between. CDR3 bases: TGTGCCAGCAGTCCCCCGGGCGGGGGTGGGCAGCCCCAGCATTTT. Translation gives CASSPPGGGGQPQHF.

V gene TRBV19 combines with J gene TRBJ1-1; perhaps TRBD1 as D (5 bases). Germline lookup yields CDR1 LNHDA and CDR2 SQIVND (reference sequence). This CDR3 region has 14 residues. The V end was cut by 6 bases, the J end by 4 bases, with 15 bases between. This CDR3 reads CASRLSGGGTEAFF. The CDR3 bases are TGTGCCAGTAGGTTGTCGGGGGGGGGCACTGAAGCTTTCTTT.

The chain links TRBV18 to TRBJ2-1; 8 bases map to TRBD1. Trimming cost V 3 bases and J 3 bases; bases outside gene matches: 1. The CDR3 contains 14 residues. Germline assignment: CDR1 KGHSH and CDR2 LQKENI. CDR3 sequence (DNA): TGTGCCAGCTCACCGGACAGGGTCTACAATGAGCAGTTCTTC. As protein: CASSPDRVYNEQFF.

This clone turned up a few times. The chain links TRBV5-1 to TRBJ1-1, with D perhaps TRBD1 (6 bases). Trimming shortened V by 3 bases and J by 1 base, and 16 bases separated the two germline ends. This CDR3 has 16 amino acids. The germline V gene encodes CDR1 SGHRS and CDR2 YFSETQ. The CDR3 loop is CASSSPYRVGNTEAFF. The DNA of the CDR3 is TGCGCCAGCAGCTCTCCGTACAGGGTGGGGAACACTGAAGCTTTCTTT.

The V call is TRBV4-2, the J call TRBJ2-5; D is uncertain. Germline CDR1 and CDR2: LGHNA and YNFKEQ. Trimming left V 4 bases short and J 2 bases short, with 14 bases between. The CDR3 spans 15 residues. CDR3 nucleotide sequence: TGTGCCAGCAGCCGAGGCGGCATCCGACAAGAGACCCAGTACTTC. This sequence encodes CASSRGGIRQETQYF.

The chain combines TRBV7-2 with TRBJ2-3; 12 bases are a match to TRBD2. Trimming removed 5 bases from V and 4 bases from J; junction bases left unmatched: 7. This CDR3 region has 16 residues. Per germline, CDR1 SGHTA and CDR2 FQGNSA. DNA of the CDR3: TGTGCCAGCAGCCCTAGCGGGAGGGCCGAGGCAGATACGCAGTATTTT. This sequence encodes CASSPSGRAEADTQYF.

This rearrangement joins TRBV4-2 to TRBJ2-3; D perhaps matches TRBD1 (6 bases). Per the germline V gene, CDR1 is LGHNA and CDR2 is YNFKEQ. The CDR3 totals 18 residues. V lost 4 bases to trimming and J lost 3 bases, with 23 bases between them. The DNA of the CDR3 is TGTGCCAGCAGCCCAGCCCGAGGGCAGGGGCGAGGTACAGATACGCAGTATTTT. It encodes CASSPARGQGRGTDTQYF.

V is TRBV29-1 and J is TRBJ1-2, with 7 nucleotides matching TRBD1. The CDR3 spans 14 residues. Losses at the gene ends were 4 bases for V and 0 bases for J; bases not matched to a gene: 5. CDR1 is SQVTM, CDR2 ANQGSEA, per germline. The CDR3 is CSVGTGTANYGYTF. In nucleotides, the CDR3 is TGCAGCGTTGGAACCGGGACAGCTAACTATGGCTACACCTTC.

The chain uses TRBV3-1 (or the pseudogene TRBV3-2) and TRBJ1-2; D is ambiguous. The CDR3 runs to 13 residues. Between the trimmed V and J ends, which lost 4 bases and 4 bases, there was a span of 10 bases. Germline loops: CDR1 LGHDT, CDR2 YNNKEL (reference sequence). The CDR3 loop reads CASSPNAVYGYTF. The CDR3 DNA sequence: TGTGCCAGCAGCCCCAATGCGGTCTATGGCTACACCTTC.

The chain recombines TRBV2 with TRBJ2-1; possible D gene TRBD2, 6 bases. The CDR3 totals 13 residues. Per germline, CDR1 SNHLY and CDR2 FYNNEI. V was clipped by 4 bases and J by 10 bases, with 14 bases between them. This chain's CDR3 is CASSGPGAGEQFF. As DNA, the CDR3 is TGTGCCAGCAGTGGTCCTGGGGCGGGGGAGCAGTTCTTC.

The chain recombines TRBV5-1 with TRBJ2-3; TRBD2 aligns across 8 bases. The length of the CDR3 is 15 residues. Germline assignment: CDR1 SGHRS and CDR2 YFSETQ. The ends lost 7 bases at V and 0 bases at J; junction bases unmatched: 7. CDR3 sequence (DNA): TGCGCCAGCCGACTTAGCGGGGCTAGCACAGATACGCAGTATTTT. It codes for CASRLSGASTDTQYF.

The gene calls are TRBV30 and TRBJ2-7; 10 bases align to TRBD2. CDR1 is GTSNPN, CDR2 SVGIG, per germline (reference sequence). J was trimmed by 2 bases and V by 2 bases; bases with no gene match: 6. The CDR3 totals 15 residues. DNA of the CDR3: TGTGCCTGGAGTCCCGATAGCGGGGGGCCCTACGAGCAGTACTTC. It codes for CAWSPDSGGPYEQYF.

A few counts support this clone. The V call is TRBV7-9, the J call TRBJ2-2; D call uncertain. In germline, CDR1 is SEHNR, CDR2 FQNEAQ (reference sequence). V shed 1 base and J shed 2 bases, with 11 bases lying between them. The length of the CDR3 is 16 residues. CDR3 nucleotides: TGTGCCAGCAGCTTAGTTGCGGTTCGCAACACCGGGGAGCTGTTTTTT. Translation: CASSLVAVRNTGELFF.

V is TRBV19 and J is TRBJ2-3; the match to TRBD2 covers 8 bases. There are 14 residues in the CDR3. The germline CDR1 and CDR2 sequences are LNHDA and SQIVND (reference sequence). Trimming took 3 bases from V and 4 from J; bases not matched to a gene: 3. The CDR3 here is CASSIPGLADTQYF. The CDR3 DNA sequence: TGTGCCAGTAGTATTCCGGGACTAGCAGATACGCAGTATTTT.